What follows are 27 T cell receptor beta chains derived from one specimen sequenced in a study of blood T cell repertoires in COVID-19. Sequenced by immunoSEQ multiplex PCR; TCRdb stores in-frame clones only, minus some. The sample holds around 20,000 clones, roughly 90% seen once. The sequencing input was peripheral blood. All receptors come from a human donor in a cohort sampled during active COVID-19. The donor label of this sample is uncertain.

In this sample, this clone turned up once. This chain uses TRBV7-2 with TRBJ1-1; 8 bases are a match to TRBD1. This CDR3 has 15 residues. Trimming took 4 bases from V and 6 from J; bases not matched to a gene: 10. CDR1 is SGHTA, CDR2 FQGNSA, per germline. CDR3 in amino acids: CASSSLGQGRPEAFF. CDR3 coding DNA: TGTGCCAGCAGCTCCCTTGGACAGGGACGGCCTGAAGCTTTCTTT. The whole variable domain, filled in from reference TRBV7-2 and TRBJ1-1, reads GAGVSQSPSNKVTEKGKDVELRCDPISGHTALYWYRQSLGQGLEFLIYFQGNSAPDKSGLPSDRFSAERTGGSVSTLTIQRTQQEDSAVYLCASSSLGQGRPEAFFGQGTRLTVV.

The chain uses TRBV5-6 and TRBJ2-1; 9 bases are shared with TRBD2. Per germline, CDR1 SGHDT and CDR2 YYEEEE. V was clipped by 0 bases and J by 8 bases; unmatched bases: 9. The CDR3 length is 16 residues. The CDR3 sequence: CASSLERRGRAYEQFF. CDR3 sequence (DNA): TGTGCCAGCAGCTTGGAGCGTCGCGGGAGGGCCTATGAGCAGTTCTTC. Full variable domain (remainder filled in from reference TRBV5-6 and TRBJ2-1): DAGVTQSPTHLIKTRGQQVTLRCSPKSGHDTVSWYQQALGQGPQFIFQYYEEEERQRGNFPDRFSGHQFPNYSSELNVNALLLGDSALYLCASSLERRGRAYEQFFGPGTRLTVL.

The V call is TRBV2, the J call TRBJ1-5, with D maybe TRBD1 (6 bases). The CDR3 is 13 amino acids. The germline gives CDR1 SNHLY, CDR2 FYNNEI. With 7 bases removed from V and 5 bases from J, the gap between germline ends came to 12 bases. The CDR3 reads CASTGQPDQPQHF. The DNA for the CDR3 is TGTGCCAGCACCGGACAGCCAGATCAGCCCCAGCATTTT.

J is TRBJ2-5 and V is TRBV29-1; TRBD2 matches at 10 bases. CDR1 is SQVTM, CDR2 ANQGSEA, per germline. Trimming at V came to 1 base and at J to 5 bases, leaving 13 bases not matched to a gene. This CDR3 region has 17 residues. The CDR3 DNA is TGCAGCGTTGAAGTGGGTGGGGTAGCGGGAGGCAGCGAGACCCAGTACTTC. It specifies CSVEVGGVAGGSETQYF.

V is TRBV4-1 and J is TRBJ2-7, with 8 positions matching TRBD1. The ends lost 3 bases at V and 4 bases at J; junction bases unmatched: 14. Germline CDR1 reads MGHRA; CDR2 reads YSYEKL. The CDR3 covers 17 residues. The CDR3 nucleotides are TGCGCCAGCAGCCAGGGACGACAGGGCAGGGGGCTATACGAGCAGTACTTC. It is translated as CASSQGRQGRGLYEQYF.

V usage is TRBV28 and J usage is TRBJ2-5, with 8 bases matching TRBD2. Germline V gene data show CDR1 as MDHEN and CDR2 as SYDVKM. The CDR3 extends over 16 amino acids. Unmatched junction bases numbered 17, after V lost 6 bases and J lost 8 bases. The CDR3: CASSSWSGSGGGTQYF. CDR3 DNA sequence: TGTGCCAGCAGCTCGTGGAGCGGGTCCGGGGGGGGTACCCAGTACTTC.

The V gene is TRBV6-5, the J gene TRBJ1-5; TRBD1 is a possible D gene (6 bases). There are 13 residues in the CDR3. V lost 6 bases, J lost 15 bases, and 21 bases lay in between. The germline V gene has CDR1 MNHEY and CDR2 SVGAGI. CDR3 DNA sequence: TGTGCCAGCAGGGACAATCACAGGGACATGGGGCATTTT. Residues: CASRDNHRDMGHF.

The chain is built from TRBV7-9 and TRBJ2-3; 13 bases fit TRBD2. Germline CDR1 is SEHNR and CDR2 is FQNEAQ (reference sequence). The CDR3 is 18 amino acids. J lost 1 base, V lost 4 bases, and 8 bases had no gene match. In DNA, the CDR3 is TGTGCCAGCAGCTCTTTATACGGACTAGCGGGAGGCACAGATACGCAGTATTTT. Amino acid sequence: CASSSLYGLAGGTDTQYF.

The J gene is TRBJ1-2, the V gene TRBV6-2 or TRBV6-3; perhaps TRBD1 as D (6 bases). This CDR3 comprises 15 residues. Germline-derived CDR1 and CDR2 are MNHEY and SVGEGT. V lost 2 bases and J lost 5, with 15 bases in between. CDR3 in DNA: TGTGCCAGCAGTTACCGGGGGGCCGGGGTGTATGGCTACACCTTC. It specifies CASSYRGAGVYGYTF.

The chain couples TRBV19 to TRBJ2-1; TRBD2 matches 7 bases. The CDR3 has 16 amino acids. With V trimmed by 0 bases and J by 4 bases, 6 bases remained unmatched. Germline lookup yields CDR1 LNHDA and CDR2 SQIVND (reference sequence). CDR3 sequence: CASSIDPSGTYNEQFF. The CDR3 DNA reads TGTGCCAGTAGTATAGATCCCAGCGGGACGTACAATGAGCAGTTCTTC. Complete variable domain (other parts from reference TRBV19 and TRBJ2-1): DGGITQSPKYLFRKEGQNVTLSCEQNLNHDAMYWYRQDPGQGLRLIYYSQIVNDFQKGDIAEGYSVSREKKESFPLTVTSAQKNPTAFYLCASSIDPSGTYNEQFFGPGTRLTVL.

The CDR3 spells CASRRQSTLNTGELFF. The DNA for the CDR3 is TGTGCCAGCAGGCGACAGTCTACTCTGAACACCGGGGAGCTGTTTTTT. J is TRBJ2-2 and V is TRBV28; TRBD1 might be the D (5 bases). The germline gives CDR1 MDHEN, CDR2 SYDVKM. CDR3 length: 16 residues. Trimming took 6 bases from V and 1 from J, leaving 15 bases between them.

The V call is TRBV10-1, the J call TRBJ2-1; TRBD1 agrees at 8 bases. The CDR3 spans 16 residues. Germline CDR1 and CDR2: WNHNN and SYGVQD (reference sequence). Trimming took 4 bases from V and 5 from J; bases not matched to a gene: 10. The CDR3 reads CASSGLPGQDHNEQFF. The CDR3 coding sequence is TGCGCCAGCAGTGGCCTGCCGGGACAGGACCACAATGAGCAGTTCTTC.

The chain is built from TRBV5-1 and TRBJ2-7; 8 nucleotides align to TRBD2. This CDR3 contains 14 residues. The junction had 6 bases not matched to a gene; V was cut back by 4 bases and J by 3 bases. CDR1 and CDR2 (germline): SGHRS, YFSETQ. The DNA for the CDR3 is TGCGCCAGCAGCCCGGCTAGCGGGTTCTACGAGCAGTACTTC. Translation gives CASSPASGFYEQYF. The full variable domain, rest sourced from reference TRBV5-1 and TRBJ2-7, is KAGVTQTPRYLIKTRGQQVTLSCSPISGHRSVSWYQQTPGQGLQFLFEYFSETQRNKGNFPGRFSGRQFSNSRSEMNVSTLELGDSALYLCASSPASGFYEQYFGPGTRLTVT.

This clone has just a few counts. The gene calls are TRBV4-1 and TRBJ2-7, with 8 bases fitting TRBD1. This CDR3 region has 14 residues. The germline gives CDR1 MGHRA, CDR2 YSYEKL. The junction had 5 bases not matched to a gene; V was cut back by 2 bases and J by 5 bases. In DNA, the CDR3 is TGCGCCAGCAGCCAACCGACAGGGGTGGACGAGCAGTACTTC. Protein sequence: CASSQPTGVDEQYF.

The sample holds one count of this clone. The chain couples TRBV6-5 to TRBJ1-4, with a tentative D call TRBD1 (6 bases). Per the germline V gene, CDR1 is MNHEY and CDR2 is SVGAGI. The CDR3 sequence is 14 residues long. Trimming took off 9 bases at V and 4 bases at J, with 15 bases between the two ends. The CDR3 region is CASSQGGVNEKLFF. The CDR3 DNA reads TGTGCCAGTAGCCAAGGGGGTGTTAATGAAAAACTGTTTTTT.

V is TRBV4-1 and J is TRBJ2-3; 9 nucleotides line up with TRBD2. Germline V gene lookup returns CDR1 MGHRA and CDR2 YSYEKL. Unmatched junction bases numbered 6, after V lost 0 bases and J lost 2 bases. This CDR3 spans 17 amino acids. CDR3 nucleotide sequence: TGCGCCAGCAGCCAAGATAGCGCGGGAGGGATCACAGATACGCAGTATTTT. This encodes CASSQDSAGGITDTQYF.

V and J are TRBV7-9 and TRBJ2-5; 7 bases are a match to TRBD1. Germline CDR1 is SEHNR and CDR2 is FQNEAQ (reference sequence). Trimming removed 5 bases from V and 5 bases from J; junction bases left unmatched: 14. CDR3 length equals 16 residues. CDR3 in DNA: TGTGCCAGCAGCGAACCTCCGGGACAGCCCGCGGAGACCCAGTACTTC. Translated, it gives CASSEPPGQPAETQYF.

The chain recombines TRBV20-1 with TRBJ2-1, with TRBD2 identical over 9 bases. Germline V gene data show CDR1 as DFQATT and CDR2 as SNEGSKA (reference sequence). The CDR3 is made up of 15 amino acids. After removal of 3 bases from V and 7 bases from J, the junction contained 10 bases not matched to a gene. The CDR3 DNA is TGCAGTGCTAGTAGGCACCGTGCGGGGGGGAATGAGCAGTTCTTC. Protein product: CSASRHRAGGNEQFF.

This clone was seen only once. The rearrangement links TRBV5-6 to TRBJ2-6, with 7 bases aligning to TRBD2. Trimming took 1 base from V and 3 from J; bases not matched to a gene: 7. The CDR3 is 17 residues long. The germline V gene has CDR1 SGHDT and CDR2 YYEEEE. CDR3 nucleotides: TGTGCCAGCAGCTTGCGGGGGGTCTGGGATGGGGCCAACGTCCTGACTTTC. Protein: CASSLRGVWDGANVLTF.

The chain has TRBV3-1 (or the pseudogene TRBV3-2) and TRBJ2-3, with 14 nucleotides matching TRBD2. The CDR3 spans 16 residues. The J segment lost 5 bases and the V segment lost 3 bases, leaving 4 bases of the junction unmatched. Germline lookup yields CDR1 LGHDT and CDR2 YNNKEL (reference sequence). The CDR3 loop reads CASSQTSGRDGDTQYF. CDR3 bases: TGTGCCAGCAGCCAGACTAGCGGGAGGGATGGAGATACGCAGTATTTT.

The chain couples TRBV24-1 to TRBJ2-1; TRBD2 aligns across 15 bases. The ends lost 4 bases at V and 13 bases at J; junction bases unmatched: 4. CDR3 size: 14 residues. Germline V CDR1 and CDR2: KGHDR, SFDVKD. The CDR3 loop is CATSEGTSGRIQFF. The CDR3 region has the DNA TGTGCCACCAGTGAAGGGACTAGCGGGAGGATCCAGTTCTTC.

V usage is TRBV7-9 and J usage is TRBJ2-1, with a weak D call TRBD1 (6 bases). V lost 1 base and J 9 bases, leaving 28 bases between the germline ends. This CDR3 contains 19 residues. Germline loops: CDR1 SEHNR, CDR2 FQNEAQ (reference sequence). CDR3 protein: CASSLEQGVGWIEFGEQFF. CDR3 nucleotides: TGTGCCAGCAGCTTAGAACAGGGAGTGGGGTGGATTGAGTTTGGTGAGCAGTTCTTC.

This chain connects TRBV30 to TRBJ2-7, with D possibly matching TRBD2 (6 bases). The germline V gene encodes CDR1 GTSNPN and CDR2 SVGIG (reference sequence). The CDR3 runs 13 residues. Trimming pared 4 bases from V and 4 bases from J, leaving 14 bases between. The chain's CDR3 is CAWKEGPLYEQYF. The CDR3 region has the DNA TGTGCCTGGAAGGAGGGACCATTGTACGAGCAGTACTTC.

This sequence joins TRBV5-1 and TRBJ2-2; 14 nucleotides align to TRBD2. V trimming: 0 bases; J trimming: 7 bases; junction bases outside the gene matches: 5. The V gene's germline CDR1 is SGHRS and CDR2 YFSETQ. The CDR3 has 17 residues. For the CDR3, the DNA is TGCGCCAGCAGCTTGGGACTAGCGGGAGGGCCGGTCGGGGAGCTGTTTTTT. It translates to CASSLGLAGGPVGELFF.

This chain connects TRBV6-5 to TRBJ2-7; 8 positions agree with TRBD2. CDR3 length equals 15 residues. The junction had 9 bases not matched to a gene; V was cut back by 7 bases and J by 1 base. Germline V gene sequence: CDR1 MNHEY, CDR2 SVGAGI. CDR3 DNA sequence: TGTGCCAGCATATCAGCTAGCGGGCCTTCCTACGAGCAGTACTTC. Translation: CASISASGPSYEQYF.

The J gene is TRBJ1-1, the V gene TRBV7-9; D might be TRBD1 (5 bases). The germline CDR1 and CDR2 sequences are SEHNR and FQNEAQ (reference sequence). This CDR3 comprises 14 residues. Trimming took 4 bases from V and 4 from J, leaving 13 bases between them. For the CDR3, the DNA is TGTGCCAGCAGCTCACAAGCGGGGCCCACTGAAGCTTTCTTT. It specifies CASSSQAGPTEAFF.

The chain combines TRBV30 with TRBJ2-7; 9 bases agree with TRBD2. CDR3 size: 16 residues. V lost 2 bases to trimming and J lost 3 bases; unmatched junction nucleotides: 11. CDR1 and CDR2 from the germline V gene are GTSNPN and SVGIG (reference sequence). CDR3 DNA sequence: TGTGCCTGGAGTCCCACATGGGTAGCGGGAGTCTACGAGCAGTACTTC. This translates into CAWSPTWVAGVYEQYF.